The 13 T cell receptor beta chains given below trace back to one sample, sequenced in a study of memory CD4+ T cells and cytomegalovirus serostatus. The sort gate was single viable CD3+CD4+CD8-CD45RO+ cells for memory CD4+ T cells. TCRdb's copy holds only in-frame clones and misses some; the assay was immunoSEQ multiplex PCR. The sample holds about 56,000 clones, over 80% seen once. The sample was memory CD4+ T cells from blood. The receptors were sampled from an adult in good health and CMV-seronegative.

This chain joins TRBV19 and TRBJ2-1; the D is unclear. Germline V gene data show CDR1 as LNHDA and CDR2 as SQIVND (reference sequence). This CDR3 contains 11 residues. V was cut by 3 bases and J by 6 bases, with 3 bases left in between. The CDR3 nucleotides read TGTGCCAGTAGTATGGTCAATGAGCAGTTCTTC. Translation: CASSMVNEQFF.

The rearrangement uses TRBV7-8 and TRBJ1-6, with 11 bases that match TRBD1. Germline V gives CDR1 SGHVS, CDR2 FQNEAQ. The junction had 8 bases not matched to a gene; V was cut back by 7 bases and J by 9 bases. The CDR3 has 15 amino acids. The DNA of the CDR3 is TGTGCCAGCACCCCCCGGGGACAGGGGGTTTCACCCCTCCACTTT. It translates to CASTPRGQGVSPLHF.

This chain joins TRBV7-2 and TRBJ1-2; perhaps TRBD1 as D (6 bases). Trimming removed 4 bases at V and 2 bases at J, with 20 bases between. Germline CDR1 is SGHTA and CDR2 is FQGNSA. This CDR3 has 17 residues. The CDR3 DNA reads TGTGCCAGCAGCTCTATCGCTCTGGGGGCGCAAAACTATGGCTACACCTTC. Its translation is CASSSIALGAQNYGYTF.

The V call is TRBV19, the J call TRBJ1-6; tentatively, D is TRBD1 (5 bases). The V gene's germline CDR1 is LNHDA and CDR2 SQIVND (reference sequence). The CDR3 has 13 amino acids. V dropped 11 bases and J dropped 9 bases, with 17 bases sitting between them. The CDR3 region has the DNA TGTGCCTCCCGGGGCGGGTCATCTTCACCCCTCCACTTT. Translation gives CASRGGSSSPLHF.

The rearrangement joins TRBV29-1 to TRBJ1-2; 7 bases match TRBD1. CDR3 length equals 14 residues. The J segment lost 6 bases and the V segment lost 5 bases, leaving 12 bases of the junction unmatched. Germline V gives CDR1 SQVTM, CDR2 ANQGSEA. The CDR3 loop reads CSVTGVGGFDGYTF. The CDR3, as DNA: TGCAGCGTTACAGGGGTCGGAGGGTTCGATGGCTACACCTTC. Looking up the rest from reference TRBV29-1 and TRBJ1-2 gives the full variable domain: SAVISQKPSRDICQRGTSLTIQCQVDSQVTMMFWYRQQPGQSLTLIATANQGSEATYESGFVIDKFPISRPNLTFSTLTVSNMSPEDSSIYLCSVTGVGGFDGYTFGSGTRLTVV.

The chain carries TRBV28 and TRBJ1-5; D is uncertain. Germline CDR1 MDHEN, CDR2 SYDVKM. This CDR3 is built from 14 residues. With 2 bases removed from V and 0 bases from J, the gap between germline ends came to 5 bases. CDR3 nucleotides: TGTGCCAGCAGTTTAACATATAGCAATCAGCCCCAGCATTTT. Translating gives CASSLTYSNQPQHF.

The J gene is TRBJ2-2, the V gene TRBV28; the match to TRBD1 covers 8 bases. V lost 8 bases to trimming and J lost 1 base; unmatched junction nucleotides: 9. Germline V lookup: CDR1 MDHEN, CDR2 SYDVKM. The CDR3 loop spans 16 amino acids. For the CDR3, the DNA is TGTGCCAGCGCTCCTCCCGGGACAGGGAACACCGGGGAGCTGTTTTTT. This sequence encodes CASAPPGTGNTGELFF. Using reference TRBV28 and TRBJ2-2 for the parts outside the CDR3, the full variable domain is DVKVTQSSRYLVKRTGEKVFLECVQDMDHENMFWYRQDPGLGLRLIYFSYDVKMKEKGDIPEGYSVSREKKERFSLILESASTNQTSMYLCASAPPGTGNTGELFFGEGSRLTVL.

The chain joins TRBV7-6 to TRBJ1-4; 8 positions match TRBD1. Looked up from germline, CDR1 is SGHVS and CDR2 is FNYEAQ. This CDR3 comprises 14 residues. V lost 5 bases to trimming and J lost 8 bases; unmatched junction nucleotides: 7. The CDR3, as DNA: TGTGCCAGCAGCCACCAGGGGGCGAGGGAAAAACTGTTTTTT. This translates into CASSHQGAREKLFF.

This clone was observed a single time. The chain employs TRBV9 and TRBJ2-2, with D unresolved. Germline values: CDR1 SGDLS, CDR2 YYNGEE. Trimming took 0 bases from V and 2 from J, leaving 2 bases between them. The CDR3 is 13 amino acids. CDR3 in DNA: TGTGCCAGCAGCGTAGATAACACCGGGGAGCTGTTTTTT. Amino acid sequence: CASSVDNTGELFF.

The V gene is TRBV5-4, the J gene TRBJ1-5; TRBD1 might be the D (5 bases). The CDR3 extends over 17 amino acids. V was pared by 5 bases and J by 9 bases, with 27 bases between. The germline gives CDR1 SGHNT, CDR2 YYREEE (reference sequence). CDR3 in amino acids: CASSDSGKGSPGGPQHF. The CDR3 bases are TGTGCCAGCAGTGACTCAGGGAAAGGATCTCCTGGGGGGCCCCAGCATTTT.

This clone was seen only once. V is TRBV7-2 and J is TRBJ2-3, with 15 positions matching TRBD2. This CDR3 has 18 amino acids. Germline CDR1 SGHTA, CDR2 FQGNSA. V shed 3 bases and J 3 bases; nucleotides not matched to a gene: 7. The CDR3 region is CASSLTGTSGGSTDTQYF. CDR3 bases: TGTGCCAGCAGCTTGACCGGGACTAGCGGGGGGTCAACAGATACGCAGTATTTT.

This chain links TRBV10-3 with TRBJ1-1; tentative D call: TRBD1 (5 bases). CDR1 ENHRY and CDR2 SYGVKD come from the germline V gene. Trimming took 9 bases from V and 1 from J, leaving 12 bases between them. This CDR3 has 13 residues. In nucleotides, the CDR3 is TGTGCCATTCGTCGGGGGGGGAACACTGAAGCTTTCTTT. Protein sequence: CAIRRGGNTEAFF.

The CDR3 is CASSLDTNSYNEQFF. CDR3 in DNA: TGCGCCAGCAGCTTGGACACAAACTCTTACAATGAGCAGTTCTTC. This chain connects TRBV5-1 to TRBJ2-1, with unresolved D. The V gene lost 0 bases and the J gene lost 4 bases, with 11 bases spanning the gap. Germline lookup yields CDR1 SGHRS and CDR2 YFSETQ. The CDR3 spans 15 residues.